Listed below are T cell receptor beta chains from one sample, sequenced in a study of brain T cells in children with intractable seizures. Libraries were prepared by immunoSEQ multiplex PCR; TCRdb keeps only in-frame clonotypes and omits some of them. The sample has tens of thousands of clones, roughly 91% seen once. Sample: peripheral blood, taken at surgery. The receptors originated from a boy less than two years old with tuberous sclerosis and intractable seizures. Both conserved end residues are part of each CDR3. The D gene is left open where the match is weak. Clone size appears in some rows only: once, few, many, or a class for an expanded clone.

TRBD2 | - | TRBJ2-3 | TRBV28 | CASSLIAGGGTDTQYF | TGTGCCAGCAGTTTAATAGCGGGAGGGGGCACAGATACGCAGTATTTT
- | once | TRBJ2-2 | TRBV15 | CATSVGGPNTGELFF | TGTGCCACCAGCGTTGGGGGACCGAACACCGGGGAGCTGTTTTTT
- | - | TRBJ2-7 | TRBV6-5 | CASSYEGEGSYEQYF | TGTGCCAGCAGTTACGAGGGGGAAGGCTCCTACGAGCAGTACTTC
- | - | TRBJ1-3 | TRBV18 | CASSPAGGGNTIYF | TGTGCCAGCTCACCCGCGGGAGGAGGAAACACCATATATTTT
- | - | TRBJ2-3 | TRBV5-4 | CASSLEGRGDTQYF | TGTGCCAGCAGCTTGGAGGGGCGTGGAGATACGCAGTATTTT
- | - | TRBJ2-2 | TRBV7-7 | CASSSYGGHANTGELFF | TGTGCTAGCAGCTCATACGGCGGGCACGCGAACACCGGGGAGCTGTTTTTT
TRBD1 | - | TRBJ1-2 | TRBV29-1 | CSVTGGGGGVYGYTF | TGCAGCGTCACAGGGGGGGGCGGCGGGGTTTATGGCTACACCTTC
- | - | TRBJ1-4 | TRBV4-1 | CASSQSATNEKLFF | TGCGCCAGCAGCCAGTCAGCAACTAATGAAAAACTGTTTTTT
TRBD1 | - | TRBJ2-3 | TRBV15 | CATSRGETGVWITDTQYF | TGTGCCACCAGCAGAGGAGAAACAGGGGTATGGATTACAGATACGCAGTATTTT
TRBD1 | - | TRBJ2-2 | TRBV5-1 | CASSSAGGADGELFF | TGCGCCAGCAGCTCGGCAGGGGGCGCGGACGGGGAGCTGTTTTTT
TRBD2 | - | TRBJ2-7 | TRBV13 | CASSLGSRGGLYEQYF | TGTGCCAGCAGCTTAGGCAGCCGGGGGGGCCTCTACGAGCAGTACTTC
TRBD2 | - | TRBJ2-3 | TRBV2 | CAVLAGEGSSSQYF | TGTGCCGTACTAGCGGGAGAGGGGTCGAGTTCGCAGTATTTT
- | - | TRBJ2-5 | TRBV7-3 | CASSSEPGPQETQYF | TGTGCCAGCAGCTCAGAACCGGGACCACAAGAGACCCAGTACTTC
- | - | TRBJ1-1 | TRBV5-4 | CASKDEVMAEAFF | TGTGCCAGCAAGGACGAGGTTATGGCTGAAGCTTTCTTT
- | - | TRBJ1-2 | TRBV28 | CASREQTNYGYTF | TGTGCCAGCAGGGAACAGACTAACTATGGCTACACCTTC
TRBD2 | - | TRBJ2-3 | TRBV7-8 | CASSRGTSGRAVRDTQYF | TGTGCCAGCAGCCGCGGGACTAGCGGGAGGGCGGTTCGAGATACGCAGTATTTT
TRBD1 | - | TRBJ2-1 | TRBV6-4 | CASSRDRESEQFF | TGTGCCAGCAGTCGGGACAGGGAAAGTGAGCAGTTCTTC
- | - | TRBJ2-5 | TRBV27 | CASKRRDLDTQYF | TGTGCCAGCAAGAGACGGGATCTGGACACCCAGTACTTC
- | - | TRBJ2-6 | TRBV28 | CASSTYKGPGANVLTF | TGTGCCAGCAGTACTTACAAGGGCCCTGGGGCCAACGTCCTGACTTTC
- | - | TRBJ1-1 | TRBV3-1/TRBV3-2 | CASSQDFLGTEAFF | TGTGCCAGCAGCCAAGATTTTTTAGGAACTGAAGCTTTCTTT
- | once | TRBJ2-1 | TRBV13 | CASSLVVSYNEQFF | TGTGCCAGCAGCTTAGTGGTCTCCTACAATGAGCAGTTCTTC
TRBD1 | - | TRBJ1-6 | TRBV5-4 | CASSLGQGGNSPLHF | TGTGCCAGCAGCTTGGGACAGGGGGGGAATTCACCCCTCCACTTT